Sequencing of this T cell receptor (beta chain) was carried out in a study of chemoradiotherapy in HPV16-positive cancers. Overall study: Candidate HPV-specific clones and shared TCR motifs came from two HPV16-positive patients.

Remarks on this clone: What it binds is unknown.

General observations from the study: HPV-specific T cells were functionally defined from only a couple of HPV16-positive patients.

Repertoires were sampled repeatedly during chemoradiotherapy. Sequenced by immunoSEQ multiplex PCR; TCRdb stores in-frame clones only, minus some. This table has some 30,000 clones, roughly 75% appearing once. This CDR3 contains 11 residues. Trimming removed 8 bases from V and 4 bases from J, with 9 bases in between. From germline, CDR1 is MNHNS and CDR2 SASEGT. The chain uses TRBV6-1 and TRBJ2-7, with unresolved D. The source was blood, collected from a patient who underwent chemoradiotherapy. The clonotype was recovered from a human donor with HPV-associated anogenital cancer. CDR3 sequence (DNA): TGTGCCAGCTTTCAGGTTTACGAGCAGTACTTC. Encoded protein: CASFQVYEQYF.